Given below is one TCR beta chain in context. This sample was included in a study of blood T cell repertoires in COVID-19. About the study: Donors in the United States, Italy and Spain gave samples during acute or convalescent COVID-19. From T cells, B-cell-depleted T cells, or PBMCs came the material, which was cDNA or gDNA.

Here immunoSEQ multiplex PCR was the method, and the copy in TCRdb shows in-frame clones only, minus some. The sample contains 70,000 or so clones, 80% to 90% of which appear only once. Sequenced: peripheral blood. This receptor was identified in a woman under 30 with acute or convalescent COVID-19.

The CDR3 DNA follows: TGTGCCTGGAGTCCTACCTCGGGGGGCGCTTTTGGGTATGGCTACACCTTC. Translation: CAWSPTSGGAFGYGYTF. The V gene is TRBV30, the J gene TRBJ1-2; D is possibly TRBD1 (6 bases). This CDR3 region has 17 residues. Germline values: CDR1 GTSNPN, CDR2 SVGIG (reference sequence). V shed 2 bases and J shed 5 bases, with 24 bases lying between them.